Presented here are 16 T cell receptor beta chains from one specimen sequenced in a study of blood T cell repertoires in COVID-19. Repertoires were generated with immunoSEQ multiplex PCR, while TCRdb's copy carries only in-frame clones and drops some. The table lists 110,000 to 150,000 clones, roughly three quarters of them singletons. Sequenced: peripheral blood. These receptors all come from a man between 50 and 59 years old with active or convalescent COVID-19.

The V gene is TRBV18, the J gene TRBJ2-2; TRBD2 is a possible D gene (5 bases). The CDR3 is made up of 15 amino acids. The germline V gene encodes CDR1 KGHSH and CDR2 LQKENI. The ends were cut back, 0 bases at V and 1 base at J, with 6 bases in the middle. This chain's CDR3 is CASSPPSGNTGELFF. CDR3 nucleotide sequence: TGTGCCAGCTCACCACCGAGCGGGAACACCGGGGAGCTGTTTTTT.

The chain carries TRBV25-1 and TRBJ1-2; 7 nucleotides match TRBD1. The CDR3 runs to 14 residues. V gave up 1 base and J gave up 3 bases; unmatched junction bases: 2. The V gene's germline CDR1 is MGHDK and CDR2 SYGVNS. The CDR3 region has the DNA TGTGCCAGCAGTGAATTTGGGACAGACTATGGCTACACCTTC. Translating it yields CASSEFGTDYGYTF.

The genes are TRBV9 and TRBJ1-2; D is ambiguous. The CDR3 covers 15 residues. V gave up 0 bases and J gave up 2 bases, with 11 bases separating them. Germline CDR1 is SGDLS and CDR2 is YYNGEE. The CDR3 here is CASSVGGEPNYGYTF. The CDR3 bases are TGTGCCAGCAGCGTAGGAGGTGAGCCCAACTATGGCTACACCTTC.

The V call is TRBV9, the J call TRBJ1-1; 7 nucleotides line up with TRBD1. V was clipped by 2 bases and J by 3 bases; unmatched bases: 7. This CDR3 is built from 15 residues. In germline, CDR1 is SGDLS, CDR2 YYNGEE. CDR3: CASSVSDRRDTEAFF. The CDR3 bases are TGTGCCAGCAGCGTGTCGGACAGGCGGGACACTGAAGCTTTCTTT.

CDR3 protein: CASSLGTGPGNSPLHF. The CDR3 DNA sequence: TGCGCCAGCAGCCTCGGGACAGGGCCAGGGAATTCACCCCTCCACTTT. The chain couples TRBV4-1 to TRBJ1-6; 9 nucleotides line up with TRBD1. Germline V gene data show CDR1 as MGHRA and CDR2 as YSYEKL. V dropped 4 bases and J dropped 7; count of bases not matched to a gene: 8. The CDR3 is made up of 16 amino acids.

V gene TRBV3-1 (or the pseudogene TRBV3-2) combines with J gene TRBJ1-5; D is unresolved. CDR3 length: 14 residues. Germline assignment: CDR1 LGHDT and CDR2 YNNKEL (reference sequence). Trimming stripped 3 bases from V and 4 bases from J, with 10 bases between. As DNA, the CDR3 is TGTGCCAGCAGCCAGGGGAGGTTTAATCAGCCCCAGCATTTT. Its protein is CASSQGRFNQPQHF.

The V gene is TRBV27, the J gene TRBJ2-7; TRBD1 aligns across 8 bases. CDR3 length: 15 amino acids. The V and J ends lost 2 bases and 6 bases, in that order; junction bases with no gene match: 9. Germline CDR1 is MNHEY and CDR2 is SMNVEV (reference sequence). Here the CDR3 DNA reads TGTGCCAGCAGTTTAGAAGCAGTGGACAGGGCCGAGCAGTACTTC. This encodes CASSLEAVDRAEQYF.

This clone has a handful of counts. The chain recombines TRBV6-2 or TRBV6-3 with TRBJ1-5, with 8 bases aligning to TRBD1. J was trimmed by 2 bases and V by 7 bases; bases with no gene match: 7. The CDR3 has 15 residues. Germline-derived CDR1 and CDR2 are MNHEY and SVGEGT. The CDR3 loop is CASTPGQGGNQPQHF. The CDR3 DNA sequence: TGTGCCAGCACCCCTGGACAGGGAGGCAATCAGCCCCAGCATTTT.

The chain recombines TRBV6-6 with TRBJ1-1, with a tentative D call TRBD1 (6 bases). The CDR3 totals 14 residues. Trimming stripped 4 bases from V and 13 bases from J, with 22 bases between. Germline loops: CDR1 MNHNY, CDR2 SVGAGI (reference sequence). CDR3 DNA sequence: TGTGCCAGCAGTTTCGACAGGACTTTGGTGAATGGTTTCTTT. This sequence encodes CASSFDRTLVNGFF.

This clone has more than one count but fewer than ten. The J gene is TRBJ2-1, the V gene TRBV30, with 16 nucleotides matching TRBD2. CDR1 is GTSNPN and CDR2 is SVGIG in the germline V gene (reference sequence). The CDR3 covers 15 residues. V was pared by 2 bases and J by 13 bases, with 8 bases of the junction left unmatched. In nucleotides, the CDR3 is TGTGCCTGGAGTCCGGGGACTAGCGGGAGGGGGGTCCAGTTCTTC. Protein sequence: CAWSPGTSGRGVQFF.

The V and J genes are TRBV28 and TRBJ2-7; 12 bases fit TRBD2. Germline V gene data show CDR1 as MDHEN and CDR2 as SYDVKM. Trimming at V came to 6 bases and at J to 2 bases, leaving 5 bases not matched to a gene. The CDR3 spans 15 residues. The CDR3: CASRPGLAGPYEQYF. CDR3 DNA sequence: TGTGCCAGCAGACCGGGACTAGCGGGTCCCTACGAGCAGTACTTC.

J is TRBJ2-7 and V is TRBV5-6, with 8 positions matching TRBD1. Looked up from germline, CDR1 is SGHDT and CDR2 is YYEEEE. V lost 6 bases and J lost 3; bases outside the gene matches: 5. The CDR3 totals 13 residues. The CDR3 coding sequence is TGTGCCAGCACGACAGGGGTTGGCTACGAGCAGTACTTC. Protein product: CASTTGVGYEQYF. The full variable domain, completed using reference TRBV5-6 and TRBJ2-7, is DAGVTQSPTHLIKTRGQQVTLRCSPKSGHDTVSWYQQALGQGPQFIFQYYEEEERQRGNFPDRFSGHQFPNYSSELNVNALLLGDSALYLCASTTGVGYEQYFGPGTRLTVT.

The chain couples TRBV6-5 to TRBJ2-7; 8 bases map to TRBD2. This CDR3 has 15 amino acids. Germline V gene sequence: CDR1 MNHEY, CDR2 SVGAGI. The V segment lost 2 bases and the J segment 6 bases; nucleotides outside the gene matches: 9. CDR3 nucleotide sequence: TGTGCCAGCAGTTACGTGCCTCGACTAGCGAGCGAGCAGTACTTC. This gives the protein CASSYVPRLASEQYF.

The CDR3 sequence is CATSDPGQSYEQYF. Here the CDR3 DNA reads TGTGCCACCAGTGATCCGGGACAATCCTACGAGCAGTACTTC. The chain links TRBV24-1 to TRBJ2-7, with D perhaps matching TRBD1 (6 bases). The CDR3 spans 14 residues. CDR1 and CDR2 (germline): KGHDR, SFDVKD. V shed 3 bases and J shed 1 base, with 9 bases lying between them.

The genes are TRBV19 and TRBJ2-1; TRBD2 matches 7 bases. The CDR3 totals 14 residues. Germline V gene sequence: CDR1 LNHDA, CDR2 SQIVND (reference sequence). Trimming at V came to 3 bases and at J to 12 bases, leaving 11 bases not matched to a gene. The CDR3 is CASSMGGNYAGQFF. The CDR3 nucleotides are TGTGCCAGTAGTATGGGGGGGAACTACGCCGGGCAGTTCTTC.

The genes are TRBV6-5 and TRBJ2-1; 7 nucleotides agree with TRBD1. Per the germline V gene, CDR1 is MNHEY and CDR2 is SVGAGI. The CDR3 is made up of 13 amino acids. V lost 6 bases, J lost 8 bases, and 7 bases stayed unmatched. In nucleotides, the CDR3 is TGTGCCAGCAGCCGGGGACAGTACTATGAGCAGTTCTTC. It specifies CASSRGQYYEQFF.